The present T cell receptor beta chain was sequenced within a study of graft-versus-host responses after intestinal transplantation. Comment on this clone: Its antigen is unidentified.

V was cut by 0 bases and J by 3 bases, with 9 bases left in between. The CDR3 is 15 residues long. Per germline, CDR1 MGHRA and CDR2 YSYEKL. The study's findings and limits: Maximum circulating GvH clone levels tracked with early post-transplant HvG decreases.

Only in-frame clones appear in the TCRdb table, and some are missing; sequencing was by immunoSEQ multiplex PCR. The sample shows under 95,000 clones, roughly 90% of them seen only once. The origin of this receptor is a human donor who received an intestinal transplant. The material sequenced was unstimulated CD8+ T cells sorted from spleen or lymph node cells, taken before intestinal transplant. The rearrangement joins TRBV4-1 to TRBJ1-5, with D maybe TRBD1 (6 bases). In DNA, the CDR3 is TGCGCCAGCAGCCAAGAACAGGGTGCCAATCAGCCCCAGCATTTT. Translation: CASSQEQGANQPQHF.